The 15 T cell receptor beta chains listed next were all sequenced from one sample in a study of blood T cell repertoires in COVID-19. The protocol was immunoSEQ multiplex PCR, while the TCRdb copy is restricted to in-frame clones and leaves out a portion. Among 150,000 to 200,000 clones, around nine tenths were seen once, and the ten largest hold approximately 5.5%. The sample taken for sequencing was peripheral blood. These receptors originate from a middle-aged man with active or convalescent COVID-19.

The CDR3 coding sequence is TGTGCCAGCAGCTTAGATCCAGGGGGGTTTTCCTACGAGCAGTACTTC. This gives the protein CASSLDPGGFSYEQYF. The chain employs TRBV11-2 and TRBJ2-7, with a tentative D call TRBD1 (7 bases). The CDR3 contains 16 residues. The V gene's germline CDR1 is SGHAT and CDR2 FQNNGV. V was trimmed by 0 bases and J by 1 base, leaving 13 bases between them.

This chain joins TRBV12-3 or TRBV12-4 and TRBJ2-7, with 7 bases aligning to TRBD1. Germline trimming cut 3 bases from V and 4 bases from J; bases unmatched to any gene: 3. CDR3 length: 13 residues. This chain's CDR3 is CASSFRDSYEQYF. The CDR3 nucleotides are TGTGCCAGCAGTTTCCGGGACAGTTACGAGCAGTACTTC.

The chain carries TRBV7-2 and TRBJ2-2, with 12 nucleotides matching TRBD2. The CDR3 has 16 amino acids. The V gene's germline CDR1 is SGHTA and CDR2 FQGNSA. V lost 5 bases, J lost 1 base, and 2 bases stayed unmatched. CDR3 protein: CASSVGLAGNTGELFF. DNA for the CDR3: TGTGCCAGCAGCGTGGGACTAGCGGGGAACACCGGGGAGCTGTTTTTT. The whole variable domain, filled in from reference TRBV7-2 and TRBJ2-2, reads GAGVSQSPSNKVTEKGKDVELRCDPISGHTALYWYRQSLGQGLEFLIYFQGNSAPDKSGLPSDRFSAERTGGSVSTLTIQRTQQEDSAVYLCASSVGLAGNTGELFFGEGSRLTVL.

This sequence joins TRBV27 and TRBJ1-1; D is uncertain. The V gene lost 0 bases and the J gene lost 10 bases, with 12 bases spanning the gap. The CDR3 covers 13 residues. Germline CDR1 and CDR2: MNHEY and SMNVEV (reference sequence). CDR3 protein: CASSLSTFSGAFF. CDR3 nucleotide sequence: TGTGCCAGCAGTTTATCCACTTTTTCCGGAGCTTTCTTT.

This chain joins TRBV6-5 and TRBJ1-5; D is possibly TRBD1 (6 bases). The CDR3 sequence is 16 residues long. V gave up 2 bases and J gave up 4 bases, with 15 bases separating them. In germline, CDR1 is MNHEY, CDR2 SVGAGI. The CDR3 is CASSYTSPGANQPQHF. The CDR3 DNA sequence: TGTGCCAGCAGTTACACCTCCCCAGGGGCTAATCAGCCCCAGCATTTT.

The chain employs TRBV9 and TRBJ1-2; 8 nucleotides match TRBD1. The CDR3 has 18 amino acids. V dropped 3 bases and J dropped 2; count of bases not matched to a gene: 15. CDR1 and CDR2 from the germline V gene are SGDLS and YYNGEE. CDR3 amino acids: CASSEETKGQGWNYGYTF. CDR3 nucleotides: TGTGCCAGCAGCGAGGAGACAAAAGGACAGGGATGGAACTATGGCTACACCTTC.

The CDR3 reads CASSEDSVNTEAFF. The CDR3 coding sequence is TGTGCCAGCAGTGAAGACAGTGTGAACACTGAAGCTTTCTTT. V usage is TRBV2 and J usage is TRBJ1-1; D uncertain. CDR1 is SNHLY and CDR2 is FYNNEI in the germline V gene. The V end was cut by 1 base, the J end by 0 bases, with 6 bases between. The CDR3 sequence is 14 residues long.

This rearrangement joins TRBV3-1 (or the pseudogene TRBV3-2) to TRBJ1-2; D gene uncertain. There are 11 residues in the CDR3. Trimming left V 4 bases short and J 8 bases short, with 8 bases between. CDR1 and CDR2 from the germline V gene are LGHDT and YNNKEL (reference sequence). The CDR3 region is CASSLNEGYTF. DNA for the CDR3: TGTGCCAGCAGCCTGAATGAGGGCTACACCTTC.

This chain connects TRBV5-1 to TRBJ2-1; maybe TRBD1 (5 bases). Trimming removed 5 bases at V and 0 bases at J, with 15 bases between. From germline, CDR1 is SGHRS and CDR2 YFSETQ. The CDR3 sequence is 16 residues long. CDR3 loop: CASRVWGDSSYNEQFF. CDR3 DNA sequence: TGCGCCAGCAGGGTGTGGGGTGACAGCTCCTACAATGAGCAGTTCTTC.

This sequence joins TRBV3-1 (or the pseudogene TRBV3-2) and TRBJ2-3; 9 bases are shared with TRBD2. J lost 5 bases, V lost 1 base, and 16 bases had no gene match. CDR3 length: 19 amino acids. Germline assignment: CDR1 LGHDT and CDR2 YNNKEL (reference sequence). Here the CDR3 reads CASSQASGTSRRDGDTQYF. The CDR3 region has the DNA TGTGCCAGCAGCCAAGCTTCCGGGACTAGCCGCCGCGATGGAGATACGCAGTATTTT.

The gene calls are TRBV9 and TRBJ2-1; 7 positions match TRBD2. Looked up from germline, CDR1 is SGDLS and CDR2 is YYNGEE. The CDR3 runs to 13 residues. V gave up 8 bases and J gave up 0 bases; unmatched junction bases: 2. The CDR3 DNA follows: TGTGCCAGTCAGCGGGGCTCCTACAATGAGCAGTTCTTC. Encoded protein: CASQRGSYNEQFF. The entire variable domain, with the rest obtained from reference TRBV9 and TRBJ2-1, is as follows: DSGVTQTPKHLITATGQRVTLRCSPRSGDLSVYWYQQSLDQGLQFLIQYYNGEERAKGNILERFSAQQFPDLHSELNLSSLELGDSALYFCASQRGSYNEQFFGPGTRLTVL.

V and J are TRBV2 and TRBJ2-1, with D possibly being TRBD1 (5 bases). CDR3 length: 15 residues. Germline values: CDR1 SNHLY, CDR2 FYNNEI. Trimming pared 11 bases from V and 3 bases from J, leaving 20 bases between. The CDR3 protein is CAGSRQQPNYNEQFF. The CDR3 nucleotides are TGTGCCGGATCAAGACAGCAACCAAACTACAATGAGCAGTTCTTC.

This clone was counted a single time. The J gene is TRBJ2-5, the V gene TRBV3-1 (or the pseudogene TRBV3-2), with TRBD1 as a possible D gene (5 bases). Trimming cost V 6 bases and J 0 bases, with 11 bases left between them. Germline loops: CDR1 LGHDT, CDR2 YNNKEL (reference sequence). The CDR3 consists of 14 residues. This CDR3 reads CASRPDTDQETQYF. For the CDR3, the DNA is TGTGCCAGCAGACCGGACACTGACCAAGAGACCCAGTACTTC.

This chain connects TRBV11-3 to TRBJ2-7; 7 bases match TRBD1. V trimming: 5 bases; J trimming: 0 bases; junction bases outside the gene matches: 13. This CDR3 is 17 amino acids long. In germline, CDR1 is SGHNT, CDR2 YENEEA. This CDR3 is CASSNIMTQGSSYEQYF. The CDR3 nucleotides read TGTGCCAGCAGCAATATCATGACACAGGGGAGCTCCTACGAGCAGTACTTC.

V gene TRBV5-1 combines with J gene TRBJ2-1, with D maybe TRBD2 (6 bases). The CDR3 totals 16 residues. Deletions cut 4 bases from V and 0 bases from J, with 14 bases between. Germline V lookup: CDR1 SGHRS, CDR2 YFSETQ. The CDR3 reads CASSPRGRSSYNEQFF. DNA of the CDR3: TGCGCCAGCAGCCCGCGGGGACGGAGCTCCTACAATGAGCAGTTCTTC.